Following are 22 T cell receptor beta chains from one sample sequenced in a study of shared clonotypes between healthy human individuals. The table came from immunoSEQ multiplex PCR; TCRdb's copy has only in-frame clones and leaves some out. The profile shows about 2 million clones, approximately 94% of them singletons. Naive CD8 cells were CD45RO-negative, positively selected for CCR7, excluding terminally differentiated effector memory CD45RA+ cells. Sequencing input: naive CD8+ T cells sorted from blood. Every receptor here comes from a man younger than 35 in good health.

V gene TRBV28 combines with J gene TRBJ1-4; D call uncertain. Trimming took off 10 bases at V and 5 bases at J, with 14 bases between the two ends. CDR3 length: 13 amino acids. The germline CDR1 and CDR2 sequences are MDHEN and SYDVKM. CDR3 in amino acids: CATLGNFNEKLFF. CDR3 in DNA: TGTGCCACCCTGGGTAACTTCAATGAAAAACTGTTTTTT. Full variable domain (remainder filled in from reference TRBV28 and TRBJ1-4): DVKVTQSSRYLVKRTGEKVFLECVQDMDHENMFWYRQDPGLGLRLIYFSYDVKMKEKGDIPEGYSVSREKKERFSLILESASTNQTSMYLCATLGNFNEKLFFGSGTQLSVL.

A single count supports this clone. This chain joins TRBV6-1 and TRBJ2-3; TRBD2 aligns across 7 bases. Germline V gene data show CDR1 as MNHNS and CDR2 as SASEGT. The CDR3 covers 18 residues. V lost 1 base to trimming and J lost 0 bases; unmatched junction nucleotides: 10. The CDR3 nucleotides read TGTGCCAGCAGTGAAGAGGAGTTACTAGCGCTTAGCACAGATACGCAGTATTTT. Translating gives CASSEEELLALSTDTQYF.

The chain has TRBV4-1 and TRBJ1-2, with D perhaps matching TRBD1 (6 bases). The CDR3 is made up of 14 amino acids. CDR1 is MGHRA and CDR2 is YSYEKL in the germline V gene. V lost 4 bases and J lost 2, with 11 bases in between. This CDR3 is CASSPNRENYGYTF. Written as DNA, the CDR3 is TGCGCCAGCAGCCCAAACAGGGAAAACTATGGCTACACCTTC.

This chain connects TRBV11-2 to TRBJ2-2, with TRBD1 as a possible D gene (6 bases). This CDR3 is built from 15 residues. Germline assignment: CDR1 SGHAT and CDR2 FQNNGV. V lost 6 bases, J lost 3 bases, and 14 bases lay in between. The CDR3 DNA is TGTGCCAGCAGAACCCTAGGGGGAGACACCGGGGAGCTGTTTTTT. As protein: CASRTLGGDTGELFF.

This sequence joins TRBV5-4 and TRBJ2-7; no firm D call. The CDR3 runs to 14 residues. CDR1 and CDR2 (germline): SGHNT, YYREEE (reference sequence). V was trimmed by 2 bases and J by 0 bases, leaving 9 bases between them. CDR3 loop: CASSFDMSSYEQYF. The CDR3 nucleotides are TGTGCCAGCAGCTTCGACATGAGCTCCTACGAGCAGTACTTC.

The chain joins TRBV6-9 to TRBJ2-3; 9 positions match TRBD1. Germline V gene lookup returns CDR1 MNHGY and CDR2 SVAAGI. The J segment lost 6 bases and the V segment lost 5 bases, leaving 9 bases of the junction unmatched. The CDR3 is made up of 15 amino acids. The CDR3 nucleotides are TGTGCCAGCAGTCCCCCGGGACAGGGTACGGATACGCAGTATTTT. Protein: CASSPPGQGTDTQYF.

This clone was picked up one time. Written as DNA, the CDR3 is TGTGCCAGCAACTACGGGGTTTCCTACAATGAGCAGTTCTTC. The encoded protein is CASNYGVSYNEQFF. V usage is TRBV28 and J usage is TRBJ2-1, with D possibly being TRBD2 (5 bases). The CDR3 length is 14 residues. V dropped 7 bases and J dropped 1 base, with 11 bases sitting between them. Germline V gives CDR1 MDHEN, CDR2 SYDVKM.

The chain couples TRBV30 to TRBJ1-1; D gene uncertain. Germline V gives CDR1 GTSNPN, CDR2 SVGIG (reference sequence). V dropped 3 bases and J dropped 11 bases, with 16 bases sitting between them. This CDR3 contains 12 residues. In DNA form, the CDR3 reads TGTGCCTGGAGATCAGACGGGAATGGGGCTTTCTTT. It encodes CAWRSDGNGAFF.

The rearrangement uses TRBV4-2 and TRBJ1-6, with 7 bases lining up with TRBD1. Trimming took 4 bases from V and 5 from J; bases not matched to a gene: 5. Germline-derived CDR1 and CDR2 are LGHNA and YNFKEQ. This CDR3 is 15 amino acids long. The CDR3 coding sequence is TGTGCCAGCAGCCCTTCAGGGGGGGATAATTCACCCCTCCACTTT. It encodes CASSPSGGDNSPLHF.

This CDR3 reads CASSELTFIRDSRMNTEAFF. Written as DNA, the CDR3 is TGTGCCAGCAGTGAACTAACGTTTATCCGGGACAGTCGGATGAACACTGAAGCTTTCTTT. This sequence joins TRBV6-1 and TRBJ1-1; TRBD1 aligns across 7 bases. The germline V gene has CDR1 MNHNS and CDR2 SASEGT. The V and J ends lost 2 bases and 0 bases, in that order; junction bases with no gene match: 18. This CDR3 comprises 20 residues.

The CDR3 sequence is CASSEEGTDYSNQPQHF. The CDR3 region has the DNA TGTGCCAGCAGTGAAGAGGGCACAGACTATAGCAATCAGCCCCAGCATTTT. The chain combines TRBV6-1 with TRBJ1-5; D remains ambiguous. V shed 1 base and J shed 0 bases, with 13 bases lying between them. This CDR3 region has 17 residues. CDR1 MNHNS and CDR2 SASEGT come from the germline V gene.

This sequence joins TRBV5-6 and TRBJ2-5, with 12 bases matching TRBD2. CDR1 is SGHDT and CDR2 is YYEEEE in the germline V gene. The CDR3 covers 15 residues. The junction had 1 base not matched to a gene; V was cut back by 0 bases and J by 4 bases. DNA for the CDR3: TGTGCCAGCAGCTTGGAGACTAGCGGGGGAGAGACCCAGTACTTC. It encodes CASSLETSGGETQYF.

A word on this clone: Other DNA sequences in this sample translate to the same CDR3. The chain carries TRBV4-1 and TRBJ2-7, with TRBD1 identical over 8 bases. V gave up 4 bases and J gave up 6 bases; unmatched junction bases: 2. Germline CDR1 and CDR2: MGHRA and YSYEKL. The CDR3 spans 12 residues. CDR3 nucleotides: TGCGCCAGCAGCCTCACAGGGGGCGAGCAGTACTTC. As protein: CASSLTGGEQYF.

This clone was observed once. The chain combines TRBV5-4 with TRBJ2-5; D uncertain. The CDR3 covers 14 residues. CDR1 SGHNT and CDR2 YYREEE come from the germline V gene (reference sequence). Trimming removed 0 bases from V and 1 base from J, with 7 bases in between. The CDR3 protein is CASSLAAGQETQYF. CDR3 nucleotide sequence: TGTGCCAGCAGCTTGGCGGCAGGCCAAGAGACCCAGTACTTC.

The V call is TRBV6-1, the J call TRBJ1-2, with D possibly being TRBD1 (6 bases). Per the germline V gene, CDR1 is MNHNS and CDR2 is SASEGT. This CDR3 contains 15 residues. Trimming cost V 2 bases and J 6 bases, with 16 bases left between them. The CDR3 bases are TGTGCCAGCAGTGAAAGAAGGGGGGGCACGGATGGCTACACCTTC. Translating gives CASSERRGGTDGYTF.

This sequence joins TRBV29-1 and TRBJ2-1, with TRBD2 identical over 8 bases. This CDR3 has 14 residues. J lost 4 bases, V lost 3 bases, and 5 bases had no gene match. Germline-derived CDR1 and CDR2 are SQVTM and ANQGSEA. The chain's CDR3 is CSVEASGHYNEQFF. In nucleotides, the CDR3 is TGCAGCGTTGAGGCTAGCGGGCATTACAATGAGCAGTTCTTC.

The chain employs TRBV27 and TRBJ1-2; D not certain. The CDR3 spans 15 residues. Germline V lookup: CDR1 MNHEY, CDR2 SMNVEV (reference sequence). Trimming pared 5 bases from V and 7 bases from J, leaving 20 bases between. The DNA of the CDR3 is TGTGCCAGCAGTCCCGGAGCAGGTACCGGTGTTGGCTACACCTTC. Translated, it gives CASSPGAGTGVGYTF.

V gene TRBV7-6 combines with J gene TRBJ1-1; 8 nucleotides match TRBD1. Germline V gene data show CDR1 as SGHVS and CDR2 as FNYEAQ. V dropped 5 bases and J dropped 0; count of bases not matched to a gene: 5. The CDR3 is made up of 15 amino acids. The CDR3 DNA is TGTGCCAGCAGCCGCCGGACAGGGATGAACACTGAAGCTTTCTTT. This translates into CASSRRTGMNTEAFF.

A single count supports this clone. J is TRBJ2-1 and V is TRBV5-5; TRBD2 matches 14 bases. There are 17 residues in the CDR3. The germline CDR1 and CDR2 sequences are SGHKS and YYEKEE (reference sequence). V dropped 3 bases and J dropped 8; count of bases not matched to a gene: 10. The CDR3 here is CASSSGLAGAPGDEQFF. In DNA, the CDR3 is TGTGCCAGCAGCTCGGGACTAGCGGGAGCCCCAGGGGATGAGCAGTTCTTC.

The rearrangement links TRBV28 to TRBJ2-1; D possibly corresponds to TRBD1 (7 bases). This CDR3 spans 13 amino acids. The germline V and J ends were trimmed by 4 bases and 14 bases, with 18 bases remaining between them. Germline loops: CDR1 MDHEN, CDR2 SYDVKM. The CDR3 sequence is CASSSHPDREEFF. The CDR3 DNA is TGTGCCAGCAGTTCCCATCCCGACAGGGAGGAGTTCTTC.

The rearrangement links TRBV15 to TRBJ2-7; 7 bases line up with TRBD2. The V and J ends lost 4 bases and 1 base, in that order; junction bases with no gene match: 4. The length of the CDR3 is 14 residues. Germline assignment: CDR1 LNHNV and CDR2 YYDKDF (reference sequence). The CDR3 coding sequence is TGTGCCACCAGCACCCACGGGGGGTCCTACGAGCAGTACTTC. Protein sequence: CATSTHGGSYEQYF.

V usage is TRBV19 and J usage is TRBJ2-6; D might be TRBD1 (6 bases). V was clipped by 7 bases and J by 4 bases, with 14 bases between them. This CDR3 contains 15 residues. Looked up from germline, CDR1 is LNHDA and CDR2 is SQIVND (reference sequence). CDR3 protein: CASTPTGYGANVLTF. As DNA, the CDR3 is TGTGCCAGTACTCCCACAGGGTACGGGGCCAACGTCCTGACTTTC.